The 8 T cell receptor beta chains listed next were all sequenced from one sample in a study of T cell repertoires in cytomegalovirus infection. These receptors' targets are unknown. From the reads, TCRdb called clonotypes with MiXCR, one entry per CDR3 protein. The sample holds 300,000 or so distinct CDR3 sequences, approximately 25% seen once. The material sequenced was cultured PBMCs, taken from culture after CMV antigen stimulation. Receptor source: a human donor in good health (CMV status not recorded). Some clones in this sample may be carry-over from other donors' samples.

This clonotype was observed a few times. The CDR3 DNA reads as TGTGCCATCAGTGACTCGGTCCTCTCCTACAATGAGCAGTTCTTC. Translation: CAISDSVLSYNEQFF. The gene calls are TRBV10-3 and TRBJ2-1, with D unresolved. The CDR3 spans 15 residues. Trimming pared 3 bases from V and 0 bases from J, leaving 9 bases between. CDR1 is ENHRY, CDR2 SYGVKD, per germline.

This clonotype was observed many times. The genes are TRBV7-2 and TRBJ1-4; 7 bases fit TRBD1. CDR1 and CDR2 (germline): SGHTA, FQGNSA. The CDR3 totals 15 residues. The J segment lost 1 base and the V segment lost 5 bases, leaving 4 bases of the junction unmatched. CDR3 nucleotide sequence: TGTGCCAGCAGCAGGCGACAGGGAACTAATGAAAAACTGTTTTTT. It is translated as CASSRRQGTNEKLFF.

This clonotype was seen many times. This chain connects TRBV7-2 to TRBJ2-5; TRBD1 agrees at 8 bases. CDR3 length equals 17 residues. CDR1 SGHTA and CDR2 FQGNSA come from the germline V gene. With V trimmed by 4 bases and J by 0 bases, 10 bases remained unmatched. This CDR3 is CASSYIPRDRYQETQYF. The DNA for the CDR3 is TGTGCCAGCAGCTACATCCCCCGGGACAGGTACCAAGAGACCCAGTACTTC.

The V and J genes are TRBV5-4 and TRBJ2-1; the D gene is possibly TRBD2 (7 bases). V lost 4 bases and J 8 bases, leaving 16 bases between the germline ends. CDR3 length equals 14 residues. Germline CDR1 SGHNT, CDR2 YYREEE (reference sequence). For the CDR3, the DNA is TGTGCCAGCAGCCCGGGGGGCAGGACCCATGAGCAGTTCTTC. Its protein product is CASSPGGRTHEQFF. The full variable domain, rest sourced from reference TRBV5-4 and TRBJ2-1, is ETGVTQSPTHLIKTRGQQVTLRCSSQSGHNTVSWYQQALGQGPQFIFQYYREEENGRGNFPPRFSGLQFPNYSSELNVNALELDDSALYLCASSPGGRTHEQFFGPGTRLTVL.

The chain joins TRBV28 to TRBJ2-5; D could derive from TRBD1 or TRBD2 (5 bases each). The CDR3 is made up of 15 amino acids. In germline, CDR1 is MDHEN, CDR2 SYDVKM. Trimming removed 6 bases at V and 3 bases at J, with 17 bases between. CDR3 DNA sequence: TGTGCCAGCAGCCCACGGGGCCGCATAGAAGAGACCCAGTACTTC. It specifies CASSPRGRIEETQYF.

This clonotype appeared a few times. V usage is TRBV27 and J usage is TRBJ1-1; D is unclear. The CDR3 contains 15 residues. The germline CDR1 and CDR2 sequences are MNHEY and SMNVEV (reference sequence). Trimming pared 6 bases from V and 0 bases from J, leaving 14 bases between. CDR3 coding DNA: TGTGCCAGCAGGCCTAACGGTCTCATGAACACTGAAGCTTTCTTT. Translation: CASRPNGLMNTEAFF.

This clonotype appeared many times. The chain uses TRBV11-2 and TRBJ2-7, with TRBD1 matching 7 bases. Trimming at V came to 4 bases and at J to 5 bases, leaving 8 bases not matched to a gene. The CDR3 loop spans 14 amino acids. CDR1 SGHAT and CDR2 FQNNGV come from the germline V gene. This CDR3 reads CASSSTGIGHEQYF. DNA for the CDR3: TGTGCCAGCAGCTCGACAGGGATCGGCCACGAGCAGTACTTC.

Of note for this clonotype: This may come from a read error, since a much larger clone is one base off. This sequence joins TRBV7-2 and TRBJ1-2; 11 bases fit TRBD1. V dropped 5 bases and J dropped 7; count of bases not matched to a gene: 9. Germline V lookup: CDR1 SGHTA, CDR2 FQGNSA. The CDR3 runs 15 residues. The CDR3 sequence: CASSTQWTGGSGYTF. The CDR3 DNA is TGTGCCAGCAGCACACAATGGACAGGGGGCAGTGGCTACACCTTC.